The 15 T cell receptor beta chains listed next were all sequenced from one sample in a study of early T cells in non-severe SARS-CoV-2 infection. TCRdb reprocessed the 5' RACE reads via MiXCR and lists one record per CDR3 protein. The repertoire includes 55,000 to 65,000 distinct CDR3 sequences, approximately 10% of them detected once, and 6.5% sits in the top ten. The specimen was whole blood. These TCRs come from an adult who was a healthcare worker with PCR-confirmed SARS-CoV-2 infection or an uninfected control (not recorded which).

In this sample, this clonotype turned up a few times. The V gene is TRBV11-2, the J gene TRBJ2-1; D call uncertain. Germline loops: CDR1 SGHAT, CDR2 FQNNGV. Trimming removed 0 bases from V and 8 bases from J, with 14 bases in between. The CDR3 is made up of 15 amino acids. The CDR3 nucleotides are TGTGCCAGCAGCTTAGAGAACACAGCGTTCTATGAGCAGTTCTTC. It yields the protein CASSLENTAFYEQFF.

This clonotype was counted at least ten times. This chain links TRBV12-3 or TRBV12-4 with TRBJ1-1; D unresolved. The CDR3 spans 14 residues. Trimming removed 2 bases from V and 0 bases from J, with 7 bases in between. DNA of the CDR3: TGTGCCAGCAGTTTACGGCCCATGAACACTGAAGCTTTCTTT. Its translation is CASSLRPMNTEAFF.

This clonotype has a count of ten or more. The V gene is TRBV6-5, the J gene TRBJ1-1; D is unresolved. Germline assignment: CDR1 MNHEY and CDR2 SVGAGI. With 0 bases removed from V and 4 bases from J, the gap between germline ends came to 12 bases. This CDR3 contains 15 residues. The CDR3 DNA reads as TGTGCCAGCAGTTACTCGTTTACCACGGGCACTGAAGCTTTCTTT. Translation: CASSYSFTTGTEAFF.

This clonotype was counted between two and nine times. The V gene is TRBV29-1, the J gene TRBJ2-3; D possibly corresponds to TRBD2 (6 bases). The CDR3 runs to 12 residues. Germline CDR1 and CDR2: SQVTM and ANQGSEA. The ends were cut back, 5 bases at V and 6 bases at J, with 12 bases in the middle. The CDR3 loop reads CSVSKGGDTQYF. The CDR3 DNA is TGCAGCGTTTCAAAAGGAGGGGATACGCAGTATTTT.

This clonotype was counted ten times or more. The rearrangement uses TRBV20-1 and TRBJ2-5, with TRBD2 identical over 10 bases. J gave up 2 bases and V 0 bases, and 21 bases lay outside the gene matches. Germline loops: CDR1 DFQATT, CDR2 SNEGSKA (reference sequence). This CDR3 is 21 amino acids long. This CDR3 is CSARERLDRGVAGGGQETQYF. Written as DNA, the CDR3 is TGCAGTGCTAGAGAGAGACTAGACAGGGGTGTAGCGGGAGGAGGACAAGAGACCCAGTACTTC.

This sequence joins TRBV3-1 and TRBJ1-1, with 7 positions matching TRBD1. The V segment lost 4 bases and the J segment 0 bases; nucleotides outside the gene matches: 8. CDR3 length equals 16 residues. CDR1 and CDR2 (germline): LGHDT, YNNKEL (reference sequence). CDR3 protein: CASSPHRDSVNTEAFF. In DNA form, the CDR3 reads TGTGCCAGCAGCCCTCACCGGGACAGCGTGAACACTGAAGCTTTCTTT.

This clonotype was seen many times. The genes are TRBV13 and TRBJ1-1; 8 nucleotides align to TRBD1. Trimming took 7 bases from V and 8 from J; bases not matched to a gene: 9. Germline loops: CDR1 PRHDT, CDR2 FYEKMQ (reference sequence). The CDR3 is 13 residues long. The CDR3 region is CASIRQGKTEAFF. In DNA form, the CDR3 reads TGTGCCAGCATTCGACAGGGGAAAACCGAAGCTTTCTTT.

This clonotype was seen at least ten times. The junction does not match germline at one end; this may be a read error. The rearrangement uses TRBV6-5 and TRBJ2-5; no clear D. The CDR3 contains 11 residues. CDR1 is MNHEY, CDR2 SVGAGI, per germline. The CDR3 loop reads CASSDSETQYF. The CDR3 nucleotides are TGTGCCAGCAGTGACTCGGAGACCCAGTACTTC.

Comment on this clonotype: The junction differs from germline at one of its ends, possibly a read error. The chain couples TRBV6-2 or TRBV6-3 to TRBJ2-1; 7 positions match TRBD2. Germline CDR1 MNHEY, CDR2 SVGEGT. The CDR3 is 15 residues long. The CDR3 spells CASRSLAAFYNEQFF. CDR3 sequence (DNA): TGTGCCAGCAGGAGTCTAGCGGCCTTCTACAACGAGCAGTTCTTC.

The gene calls are TRBV18 and TRBJ2-7; 9 nucleotides line up with TRBD2. Germline values: CDR1 KGHSH, CDR2 LQKENI. The CDR3 runs 16 residues. Germline trimming cut 2 bases from V and 4 bases from J; bases unmatched to any gene: 9. CDR3 in amino acids: CASSPEGREGPYEQYF. CDR3 sequence (DNA): TGTGCCAGCTCACCAGAGGGGCGGGAGGGCCCTTACGAGCAGTACTTC.

In this sample, this clonotype turned up a few times. V gene TRBV5-1 combines with J gene TRBJ2-5; the match to TRBD2 covers 8 bases. The CDR3 totals 16 residues. CDR1 SGHRS and CDR2 YFSETQ come from the germline V gene. Trimming cost V 3 bases and J 5 bases; bases outside gene matches: 12. The CDR3 DNA reads as TGCGCCAGCAGCTCCGTTATAGCGGGATCCGGGGAGACCCAGTACTTC. Protein product: CASSSVIAGSGETQYF.

The chain has TRBV20-1 and TRBJ2-1; 12 bases map to TRBD2. Looked up from germline, CDR1 is DFQATT and CDR2 is SNEGSKA (reference sequence). V lost 5 bases and J lost 7; bases outside the gene matches: 6. The CDR3 has 14 residues. As DNA, the CDR3 is TGCAGTGCTTTCGGACTAGCGGGATCGAATGAGCAGTTCTTC. It is translated as CSAFGLAGSNEQFF.

This clonotype appeared many times. Here the CDR3 DNA reads TGTGCCAGCTCACCGGGGACATACTACGAGCAGTACTTC. Translation gives CASSPGTYYEQYF. The rearrangement joins TRBV18 to TRBJ2-7; maybe TRBD1 (6 bases). CDR1 and CDR2 from the germline V gene are KGHSH and LQKENI. The CDR3 runs to 13 residues. Trimming stripped 3 bases from V and 3 bases from J, with 9 bases between.

The genes are TRBV5-4 and TRBJ2-5; D ambiguous. This CDR3 comprises 15 residues. CDR1 is SGHNT and CDR2 is YYREEE in the germline V gene (reference sequence). Trimming pared 4 bases from V and 0 bases from J, leaving 13 bases between. CDR3 region: CASSKSQVYQETQYF. DNA for the CDR3: TGTGCCAGCAGCAAATCGCAAGTGTACCAAGAGACCCAGTACTTC.

This clonotype was observed a few times. This sequence joins TRBV5-4 and TRBJ2-5, with D tentatively TRBD2 (6 bases). The CDR3 length is 13 residues. Trimming left V 5 bases short and J 1 base short, with 9 bases between. Germline V gene lookup returns CDR1 SGHNT and CDR2 YYREEE (reference sequence). CDR3 nucleotides: TGTGCCAGCAGTCGCGGGGTCCAAGAGACCCAGTACTTC. Translation: CASSRGVQETQYF.